Following are 24 T cell receptor beta chains from one sample sequenced in a study of blood T cell repertoires in COVID-19. Some clones are missing from TCRdb's copy, which holds only in-frame ones; the method was immunoSEQ multiplex PCR. This table has more than 250,000 clones, around 87% appearing once. Sequencing was performed on peripheral blood. All receptors come from a man in his forties or fifties with active or convalescent COVID-19.

A few counts support this clone. The CDR3 loop is CASSPRARDTYNEQFF. CDR3 nucleotides: TGTGCCAGCAGCCCGAGGGCACGGGATACCTACAATGAGCAGTTCTTC. The rearrangement links TRBV4-2 to TRBJ2-1, with D perhaps matching TRBD2 (5 bases). The CDR3 has 16 residues. Germline V gene data show CDR1 as LGHNA and CDR2 as YNFKEQ. V was shortened by 4 bases and J by 2 bases, with 15 bases between the two germline ends.

The V and J genes are TRBV4-2 and TRBJ2-2; 12 positions match TRBD2. CDR3 length equals 17 residues. Trimming removed 4 bases from V and 4 bases from J; junction bases left unmatched: 7. Germline assignment: CDR1 LGHNA and CDR2 YNFKEQ. CDR3 protein: CASSPWTSGTGTGELFF. The DNA for the CDR3 is TGTGCCAGCAGCCCCTGGACTAGCGGGACCGGCACCGGGGAGCTGTTTTTT.

This chain links TRBV18 with TRBJ2-7; 11 nucleotides line up with TRBD2. The trim removed 3 bases at V and 0 bases at J, leaving 1 base unmatched. The V gene's germline CDR1 is KGHSH and CDR2 LQKENI. This CDR3 has 15 residues. The CDR3, as DNA: TGTGCCAGCTCACCTACTAGCGGGGGCTCCTACGAGCAGTACTTC. Protein: CASSPTSGGSYEQYF.

The rearrangement joins TRBV7-9 to TRBJ2-2, with D tentatively TRBD2 (6 bases). Germline V gene lookup returns CDR1 SEHNR and CDR2 FQNEAQ (reference sequence). The CDR3 is 17 amino acids. Trimming took off 5 bases at V and 6 bases at J, with 22 bases between the two ends. CDR3 region: CASSLWVGASAPGELFF. CDR3 coding DNA: TGTGCCAGCAGCCTATGGGTAGGGGCTAGCGCCCCCGGGGAGCTGTTTTTT.

The chain combines TRBV7-2 with TRBJ2-5; 7 bases map to TRBD2. The length of the CDR3 is 14 residues. V shed 0 bases, J shed 5 bases, and the junction held 3 bases outside the gene matches. Germline loops: CDR1 SGHTA, CDR2 FQGNSA. The CDR3 sequence is CASSLARTSETQYF. The CDR3 bases are TGTGCCAGCAGCTTAGCGAGGACTAGTGAGACCCAGTACTTC. The full variable domain, in which reference TRBV7-2 and TRBJ2-5 provide the parts outside the CDR3, is GAGVSQSPSNKVTEKGKDVELRCDPISGHTALYWYRQSLGQGLEFLIYFQGNSAPDKSGLPSDRFSAERTGGSVSTLTIQRTQQEDSAVYLCASSLARTSETQYFGPGTRLLVL.

The rearrangement joins TRBV9 to TRBJ2-1; tentatively, D is TRBD2 (5 bases). This CDR3 has 15 amino acids. Per the germline V gene, CDR1 is SGDLS and CDR2 is YYNGEE. The V and J ends lost 0 bases and 6 bases respectively, with 13 bases between them. In nucleotides, the CDR3 is TGTGCCAGCAGCGTAGGGTCAGAGAGCGGCAATGAGCAGTTCTTC. It yields the protein CASSVGSESGNEQFF.

This clone has more than one count but fewer than ten. The chain employs TRBV5-6 and TRBJ1-2; 8 nucleotides match TRBD1. From germline, CDR1 is SGHDT and CDR2 YYEEEE. The ends lost 4 bases at V and 3 bases at J; junction bases unmatched: 14. The CDR3 sequence is 17 residues long. The CDR3 spells CASSIGQGISEDYGYTF. The CDR3 DNA reads TGTGCCAGCAGCATCGGACAGGGAATTAGTGAGGACTATGGCTACACCTTC.

The chain combines TRBV15 with TRBJ2-1; the D gene is possibly TRBD2 (7 bases). The CDR3 extends over 14 amino acids. The V end was cut by 5 bases, the J end by 12 bases, with 20 bases between. Germline V gene lookup returns CDR1 LNHNV and CDR2 YYDKDF (reference sequence). The CDR3 protein is CATSPPGGGQGQFF. The CDR3 DNA follows: TGTGCCACCAGCCCGCCTGGGGGGGGGCAGGGGCAGTTCTTC. The variable domain in full, with the rest retrieved from reference TRBV15 and TRBJ2-1, is DAMVIQNPRYQVTQFGKPVTLSCSQTLNHNVMYWYQQKSSQAPKLLFHYYDKDFNNEADTPDNFQSRRPNTSFCFLDIRSPGLGDTAMYLCATSPPGGGQGQFFGPGTRLTVL.

The chain links TRBV11-1 to TRBJ2-7; D not certain. The V and J ends lost 0 bases and 0 bases respectively, with 6 bases between them. This CDR3 comprises 14 residues. Looked up from germline, CDR1 is SGHAT and CDR2 is FQDESV (reference sequence). DNA for the CDR3: TGTGCCAGCAGCTTAGCTCTTCTCTCCTACGAGCAGTACTTC. Translating gives CASSLALLSYEQYF. The full variable domain, rest sourced from reference TRBV11-1 and TRBJ2-7, is EAEVAQSPRYKITEKSQAVAFWCDPISGHATLYWYRQILGQGPELLVQFQDESVVDDSQLPKDRFSAERLKGVDSTLKIQPAELGDSAMYLCASSLALLSYEQYFGPGTRLTVT.

The chain couples TRBV5-4 to TRBJ1-2; D remains ambiguous. Trimming removed 1 base at V and 6 bases at J, with 7 bases between. This CDR3 has 12 residues. The germline V gene encodes CDR1 SGHNT and CDR2 YYREEE (reference sequence). CDR3 in DNA: TGTGCCAGCAGCTTGAGAGAGGATGGCTACACCTTC. Amino acids: CASSLREDGYTF.

The chain recombines TRBV19 with TRBJ1-3; D call uncertain. This CDR3 spans 13 amino acids. Per germline, CDR1 LNHDA and CDR2 SQIVND (reference sequence). V lost 7 bases to trimming and J lost 0 bases, with 7 bases between them. CDR3 DNA sequence: TGTGCCAGTAAGAGGAACTCTGGAAACACCATATATTTT. This codes for CASKRNSGNTIYF.

This clone came up once. The J gene is TRBJ2-7, the V gene TRBV4-3, with TRBD1 identical over 10 bases. The ends lost 0 bases at V and 4 bases at J; junction bases unmatched: 3. The CDR3 is made up of 15 amino acids. Looked up from germline, CDR1 is LGHNA and CDR2 is YSLEER. The CDR3 protein is CASSQDLGQGYEQYF. DNA of the CDR3: TGCGCCAGCAGCCAAGATCTGGGACAGGGGTACGAGCAGTACTTC.

This chain uses TRBV7-9 with TRBJ1-6, with 7 bases matching TRBD1. CDR1 and CDR2 (germline): SEHNR, FQNEAQ (reference sequence). The CDR3 is 14 residues long. Trimming removed 5 bases from V and 7 bases from J; junction bases left unmatched: 5. CDR3 nucleotides: TGTGCCAGCAGCCAAGACAGGGAGAATTCACCCCTCCACTTT. This codes for CASSQDRENSPLHF.

The chain recombines TRBV14 with TRBJ2-2, with 9 bases identical to TRBD2. This CDR3 is 19 amino acids long. Trimming removed 6 bases from V and 0 bases from J; junction bases left unmatched: 14. Germline V gene lookup returns CDR1 SGHDN and CDR2 FVKESK. The CDR3 DNA reads as TGTGCCAGCAGGCAATCGCGGGGGGGTCCCCAGACGAACACCGGGGAGCTGTTTTTT. Amino acid sequence: CASRQSRGGPQTNTGELFF.

The chain has TRBV7-9 and TRBJ1-5, with TRBD1 matching 7 bases. This CDR3 region has 16 residues. With 5 bases clipped from V and 1 base from J, the junction kept 8 bases outside the gene matches. The germline V gene has CDR1 SEHNR and CDR2 FQNEAQ (reference sequence). CDR3 DNA: TGTGCCAGCAGCCGGCCAGAGGGGGCGAGCAATCAGCCCCAGCATTTT. Translating it yields CASSRPEGASNQPQHF.

The rearrangement links TRBV5-1 to TRBJ1-1; 9 bases are shared with TRBD1. Germline CDR1 is SGHRS and CDR2 is YFSETQ. With 2 bases clipped from V and 6 bases from J, the junction kept 8 bases outside the gene matches. The CDR3 consists of 15 residues. DNA for the CDR3: TGCGCCAGCAGCTTAGAAACAGGGGGCATATCTGAAGCTTTCTTT. The encoded protein is CASSLETGGISEAFF.

The chain combines TRBV19 with TRBJ2-6; D is possibly TRBD1 (5 bases). V was trimmed by 4 bases and J by 0 bases, leaving 10 bases between them. CDR3 length: 16 amino acids. In germline, CDR1 is LNHDA, CDR2 SQIVND (reference sequence). The CDR3 here is CASSTGHRSGANVLTF. The CDR3 DNA sequence: TGTGCCAGTAGTACCGGACACCGCTCTGGGGCCAACGTCCTGACTTTC.

This clone has just a few counts. The CDR3 coding sequence is TGTGCCAGCGGAAAGAGGGGGCACGGGGTCGCTGAAGCTTTCTTT. As protein: CASGKRGHGVAEAFF. The chain has TRBV3-1 (or the pseudogene TRBV3-2) and TRBJ1-1, with 7 bases aligning to TRBD1. The trim removed 8 bases at V and 6 bases at J, leaving 15 bases unmatched. CDR1 and CDR2 from the germline V gene are LGHDT and YNNKEL (reference sequence). The CDR3 consists of 15 residues.

The chain recombines TRBV5-4 with TRBJ2-3; 9 bases match TRBD1. V shed 6 bases and J 5 bases; nucleotides not matched to a gene: 10. The CDR3 covers 15 residues. Per germline, CDR1 SGHNT and CDR2 YYREEE (reference sequence). In nucleotides, the CDR3 is TGTGCCAGCATGGTCTGGGGACAGGGACAAGATACGCAGTATTTT. Translating gives CASMVWGQGQDTQYF.

To note about this clone: The junction and the germline gene differ at one end; a read error may be behind it. The V call is TRBV6-5, the J call TRBJ2-7; TRBD1 agrees at 12 bases. CDR1 MNHEY and CDR2 SVGAGI come from the germline V gene. There are 15 residues in the CDR3. In DNA, the CDR3 is TGTGCCAGCCGCGACTACCTTGGGACAGGGGGCGTCGTGGACTTC. This gives the protein CASRDYLGTGGVVDF.

The table lists this clone with a few counts. The chain is built from TRBV19 and TRBJ1-1, with no clear D. Germline V gene sequence: CDR1 LNHDA, CDR2 SQIVND (reference sequence). The V gene lost 6 bases and the J gene lost 5 bases, with 13 bases spanning the gap. This CDR3 is built from 13 residues. CDR3 amino acids: CASSQNIQTEAFF. The CDR3, as DNA: TGTGCCAGTAGCCAAAACATTCAGACTGAAGCTTTCTTT. Using reference TRBV19 and TRBJ1-1 for the parts outside the CDR3, the full variable domain is DGGITQSPKYLFRKEGQNVTLSCEQNLNHDAMYWYRQDPGQGLRLIYYSQIVNDFQKGDIAEGYSVSREKKESFPLTVTSAQKNPTAFYLCASSQNIQTEAFFGQGTRLTVV.

J is TRBJ1-2 and V is TRBV9, with D tentatively TRBD1 (6 bases). V was shortened by 6 bases and J by 4 bases, with 16 bases between the two germline ends. Looked up from germline, CDR1 is SGDLS and CDR2 is YYNGEE. The CDR3 runs to 14 residues. Here the CDR3 reads CASNTLGGSYGYTF. The CDR3 bases are TGTGCCAGCAATACACTAGGGGGTTCCTATGGCTACACCTTC.

The genes are TRBV6-5 and TRBJ1-1; D is unresolved. CDR1 MNHEY and CDR2 SVGAGI come from the germline V gene. This CDR3 is built from 13 residues. Trimming cost V 4 bases and J 5 bases, with 11 bases left between them. In DNA, the CDR3 is TGTGCCAGCAGTTCACAGACCCAGACTGAAGCTTTCTTT. This gives the protein CASSSQTQTEAFF.

The V and J genes are TRBV28 and TRBJ1-6, with a weak D call TRBD1 (6 bases). This CDR3 region has 12 residues. Germline assignment: CDR1 MDHEN and CDR2 SYDVKM. V lost 6 bases and J lost 11, with 11 bases in between. The chain's CDR3 is CASRLQGAPLHF. The CDR3 nucleotides read TGTGCCAGCAGGCTACAGGGAGCACCCCTCCACTTT.